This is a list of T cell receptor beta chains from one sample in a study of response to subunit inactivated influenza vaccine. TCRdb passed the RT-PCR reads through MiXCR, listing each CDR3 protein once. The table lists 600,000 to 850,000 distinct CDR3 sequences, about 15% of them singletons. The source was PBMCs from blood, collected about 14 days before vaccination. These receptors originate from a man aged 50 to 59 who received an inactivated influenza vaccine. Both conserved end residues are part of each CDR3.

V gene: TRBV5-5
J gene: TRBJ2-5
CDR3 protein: CASSLEAGARQETQYF

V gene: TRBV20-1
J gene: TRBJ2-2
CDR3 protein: CSARTIYTGELFF

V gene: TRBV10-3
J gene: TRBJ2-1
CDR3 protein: CAISDTSVNEQFF

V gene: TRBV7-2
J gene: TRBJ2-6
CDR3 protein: CASSPRLGANVLTF

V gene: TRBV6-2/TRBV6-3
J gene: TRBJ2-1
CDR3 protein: CASSRYREVAQFF

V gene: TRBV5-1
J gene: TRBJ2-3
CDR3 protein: CASSQAGPDTDTQYF

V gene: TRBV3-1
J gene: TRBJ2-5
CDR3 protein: CASSQELVGGPETQYF

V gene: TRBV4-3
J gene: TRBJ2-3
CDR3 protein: CASSLPGPTRTDTQYF

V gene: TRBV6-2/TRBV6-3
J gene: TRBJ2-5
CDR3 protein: CASTNLRLAGSETQYF

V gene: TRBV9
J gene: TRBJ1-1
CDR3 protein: CASSVVDTEAFF

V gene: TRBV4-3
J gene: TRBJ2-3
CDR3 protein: CASSRRIWTSTDTQYF

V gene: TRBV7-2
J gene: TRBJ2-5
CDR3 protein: CASSLVGGGAQETQYF

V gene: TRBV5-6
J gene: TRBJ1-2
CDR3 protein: CASSLDWTGHYGYTF

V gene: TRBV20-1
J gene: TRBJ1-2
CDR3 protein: CSASPRDRGNYGYTF

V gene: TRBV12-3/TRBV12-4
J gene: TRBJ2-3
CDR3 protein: CASSILAGTDTQYF

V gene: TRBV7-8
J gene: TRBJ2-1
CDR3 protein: CASSFWGGRGSYNEQFF

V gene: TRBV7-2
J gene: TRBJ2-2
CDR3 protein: CASGLDMHTGELFF

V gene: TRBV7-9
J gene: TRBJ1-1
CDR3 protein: CASSIDRGTEAFF

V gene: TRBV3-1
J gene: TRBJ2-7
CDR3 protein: CASSQVGQPRQYF

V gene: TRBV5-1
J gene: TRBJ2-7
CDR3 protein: CASSKGGVDGEQYF

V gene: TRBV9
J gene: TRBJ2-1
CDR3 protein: CASSGDGSYNEQFF

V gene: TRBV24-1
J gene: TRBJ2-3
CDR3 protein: CATGRRGDTDTQYF

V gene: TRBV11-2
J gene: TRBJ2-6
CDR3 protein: CASSLRQVLTF

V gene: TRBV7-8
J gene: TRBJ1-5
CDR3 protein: CASSLAGDRGSQPQHF

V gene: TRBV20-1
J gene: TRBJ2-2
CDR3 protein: CSAPGSYTSGRPIGELFF